A single sample is the source of the 6 T cell receptor beta chains below, sequenced in a study of metastatic and nonmetastatic thyroid tumors. None of the patients had undergone any treatment ahead of thyroid surgery. TCRdb recomputed clones from the PCR reads via MiXCR. The data contain some 34,000 clones, approximately 17% of them singletons. The sequenced material came from blood. The receptors were gathered from a female donor with papillary thyroid cancer or a benign thyroid nodule (not recorded which). Some clones in this sample may be carry-over from other donors' samples.

This clone is deemed medium-sized. Additional DNA sequences in this sample encode the identical CDR3. The chain links TRBV6-2 or TRBV6-3 to TRBJ1-1; 7 bases are shared with TRBD1. The CDR3 runs 15 residues. Germline assignment: CDR1 MNHEY and CDR2 SVGEGT. The V segment lost 2 bases and the J segment 7 bases; nucleotides outside the gene matches: 10. The CDR3 loop is CASSYTRTDRDEAFF. In DNA form, the CDR3 reads TGTGCCAGCAGTTACACTCGGACTGACAGGGATGAAGCTTTCTTT.

This clone appeared many times. The chain recombines TRBV5-1 with TRBJ2-7, with TRBD2 identical over 9 bases. This CDR3 is built from 16 residues. With V trimmed by 4 bases and J by 1 base, 9 bases remained unmatched. Looked up from germline, CDR1 is SGHRS and CDR2 is YFSETQ. For the CDR3, the DNA is TGCGCCAGCAGCGCTTCTAGCGGGGCCCTGTCCTACGAGCAGTACTTC. It is translated as CASSASSGALSYEQYF.

Concerning this clone: This may stem from a read error, because a much larger clone lies one nucleotide away. The chain carries TRBV29-1 and TRBJ2-3, with a weak D call TRBD2 (5 bases). With 5 bases removed from V and 4 bases from J, the gap between germline ends came to 13 bases. The germline V gene encodes CDR1 SQVTM and CDR2 ANQGSEA. CDR3 length: 13 amino acids. CDR3 amino acids: CSVQRAGADTQYF. CDR3 DNA: TGCAGCGTTCAACGGGCCGGGGCAGATACGCAGTATTTT.

At least ten counts were recorded for this clone. The junction differs from germline at one of its ends, possibly a read error. This chain uses TRBV6-1 with TRBJ1-2; D unclear. The length of the CDR3 is 13 residues. Per the germline V gene, CDR1 is MNHNS and CDR2 is SASEGT. This chain's CDR3 is CASSLSLDYGYTF. The CDR3 DNA sequence: TGTGCCAGCAGTTTAAGTTTGGACTACGGCTACACCTTC.

This clone was seen at least ten times. Since no conserved phenylalanine or tryptophan closes the CDR3, a read error is the likely cause. The CDR3 DNA reads as TGTGCCAGCAGTTCCGTACGATTGGGGACAGGGGGTCAGCCCCAGCATTTG. Translated, it gives CASSSVRLGTGGQPQHL. The chain joins TRBV6-2 or TRBV6-3 to TRBJ1-5; TRBD1 matches at 11 bases. The ends lost 4 bases at V and 6 bases at J; junction bases unmatched: 11. The CDR3 consists of 17 residues. Germline values: CDR1 MNHEY, CDR2 SVGEGT.

The sample holds many counts of this clone. The chain carries TRBV27 and TRBJ2-2; D uncertain. Germline-derived CDR1 and CDR2 are MNHEY and SMNVEV (reference sequence). V lost 5 bases and J lost 9, with 19 bases in between. CDR3 size: 15 residues. CDR3 region: CASSPPGRSLRELFF. The CDR3 DNA reads TGTGCCAGCAGTCCCCCTGGAAGGAGTTTGAGGGAGCTGTTTTTT.